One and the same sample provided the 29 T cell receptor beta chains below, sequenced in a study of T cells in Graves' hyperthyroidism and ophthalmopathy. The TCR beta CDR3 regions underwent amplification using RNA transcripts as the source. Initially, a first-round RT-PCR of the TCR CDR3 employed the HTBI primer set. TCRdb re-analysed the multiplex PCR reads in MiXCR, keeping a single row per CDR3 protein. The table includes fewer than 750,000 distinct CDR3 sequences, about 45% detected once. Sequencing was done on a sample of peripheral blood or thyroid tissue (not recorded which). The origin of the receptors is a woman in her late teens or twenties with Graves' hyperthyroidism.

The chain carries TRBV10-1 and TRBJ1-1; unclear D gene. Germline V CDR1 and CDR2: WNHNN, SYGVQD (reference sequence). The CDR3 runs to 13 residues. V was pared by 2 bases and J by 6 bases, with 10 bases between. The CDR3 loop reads CASSERRGSEAFF. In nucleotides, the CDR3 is TGCGCCAGCAGTGAGCGCCGAGGGTCTGAAGCTTTCTTT.

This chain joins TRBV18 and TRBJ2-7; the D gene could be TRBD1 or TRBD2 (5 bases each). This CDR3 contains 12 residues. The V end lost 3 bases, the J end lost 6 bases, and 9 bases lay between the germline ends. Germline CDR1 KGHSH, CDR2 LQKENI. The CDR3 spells CASSPPGSEQYF. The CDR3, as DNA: TGTGCCAGCTCACCGCCAGGGAGCGAGCAGTACTTC.

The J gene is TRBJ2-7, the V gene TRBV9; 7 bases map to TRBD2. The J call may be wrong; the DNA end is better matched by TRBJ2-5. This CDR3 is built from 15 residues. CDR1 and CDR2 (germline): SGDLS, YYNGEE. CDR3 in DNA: TGTGCCAGCAGCGTTTGGGGAGGGGTCGAAGAGACCCAGTACTTC. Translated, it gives CASSVWGGVEETQYF.

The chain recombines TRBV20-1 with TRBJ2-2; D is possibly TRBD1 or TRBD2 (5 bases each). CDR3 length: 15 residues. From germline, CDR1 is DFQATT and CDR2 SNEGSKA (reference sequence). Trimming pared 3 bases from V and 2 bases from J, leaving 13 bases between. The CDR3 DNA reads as TGCAGTGCTAGTGGGGACGGACATAACACCGGGGAGCTGTTTTTT. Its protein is CSASGDGHNTGELFF.

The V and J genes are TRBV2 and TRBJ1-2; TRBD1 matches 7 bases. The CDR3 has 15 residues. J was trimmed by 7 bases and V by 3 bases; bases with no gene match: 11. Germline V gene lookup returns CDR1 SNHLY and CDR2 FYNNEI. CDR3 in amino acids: CASSEIRTGIGGYTF. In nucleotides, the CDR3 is TGTGCCAGCAGTGAGATAAGGACAGGCATCGGTGGCTACACCTTC.

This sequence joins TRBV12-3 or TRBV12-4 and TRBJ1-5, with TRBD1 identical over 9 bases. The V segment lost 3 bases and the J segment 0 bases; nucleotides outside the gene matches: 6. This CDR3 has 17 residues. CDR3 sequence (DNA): TGTGCCAGCAGTTTGGGACAGGGCTACTATAGCAATCAGCCCCAGCATTTT. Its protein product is CASSLGQGYYSNQPQHF.

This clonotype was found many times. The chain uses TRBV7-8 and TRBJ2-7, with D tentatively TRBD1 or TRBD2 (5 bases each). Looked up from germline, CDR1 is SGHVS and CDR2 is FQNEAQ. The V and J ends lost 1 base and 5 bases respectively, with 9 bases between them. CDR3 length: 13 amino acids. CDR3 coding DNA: TGTGCCAGCAGCTTAGTGGGGACCAACGAGCAGTACTTC. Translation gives CASSLVGTNEQYF.

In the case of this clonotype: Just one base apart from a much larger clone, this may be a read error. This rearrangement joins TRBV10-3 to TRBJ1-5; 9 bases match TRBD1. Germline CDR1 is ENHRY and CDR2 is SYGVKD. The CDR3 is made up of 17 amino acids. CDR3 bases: TGTGTCAGCAGTTACTCGACAGGGGGAAAGGCCATCCAGCCCCAGCATTTT. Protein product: CVSSYSTGGKAIQPQHF.

The DNA for the CDR3 is TGTGCCAGCACCCAAGAGGACCCCGGGGAGCTGTTTTTT. Translating it yields CASTQEDPGELFF. The rearrangement links TRBV9 to TRBJ2-2, with D unresolved. The germline gives CDR1 SGDLS, CDR2 YYNGEE. V lost 6 bases and J 6 bases, leaving 12 bases between the germline ends. CDR3 size: 13 residues.

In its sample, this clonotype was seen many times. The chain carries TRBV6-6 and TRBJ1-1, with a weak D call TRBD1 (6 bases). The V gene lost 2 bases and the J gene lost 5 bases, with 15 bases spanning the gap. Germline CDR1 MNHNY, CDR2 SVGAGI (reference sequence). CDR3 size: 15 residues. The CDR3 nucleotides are TGTGCCAGCAGTTACCCACGGGGGGCAGGTACTGAAGCTTTCTTT. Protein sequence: CASSYPRGAGTEAFF.

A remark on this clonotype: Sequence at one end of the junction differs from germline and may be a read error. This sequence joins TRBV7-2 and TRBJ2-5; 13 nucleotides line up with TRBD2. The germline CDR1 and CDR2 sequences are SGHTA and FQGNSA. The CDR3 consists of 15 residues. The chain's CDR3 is CASSPGLAGVGEQLF. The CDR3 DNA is TGCGCCAGCAGCCCAGGACTAGCGGGAGTAGGCGAGCAGCTCTTC.

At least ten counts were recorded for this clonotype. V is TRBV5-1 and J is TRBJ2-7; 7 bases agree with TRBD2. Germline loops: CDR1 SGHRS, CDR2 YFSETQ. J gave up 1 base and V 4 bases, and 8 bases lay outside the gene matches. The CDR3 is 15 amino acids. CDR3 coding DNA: TGCGCCAGCAGCCCCACGGGCGGGAGTTCCTACGAGCAGTACTTC. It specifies CASSPTGGSSYEQYF.

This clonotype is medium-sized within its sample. In nucleotides, the CDR3 is TGCAGTGCTAGGGACAGGGCTGGGGCCAACGTCCTGACTTTC. Residues: CSARDRAGANVLTF. The gene calls are TRBV20-1 and TRBJ2-6; 8 bases line up with TRBD1. CDR3 length: 14 amino acids. The V gene end was trimmed by 3 bases and the J gene end by 2 bases; junction bases not matched to a gene: 0. The germline V gene encodes CDR1 DFQATT and CDR2 SNEGSKA (reference sequence).

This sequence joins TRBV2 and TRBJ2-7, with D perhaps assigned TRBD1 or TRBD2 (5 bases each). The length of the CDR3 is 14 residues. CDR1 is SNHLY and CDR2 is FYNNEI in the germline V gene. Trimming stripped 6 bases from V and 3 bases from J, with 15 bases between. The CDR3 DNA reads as TGTGCCAGCAGCCCTGAGGGGATGGACTACGAGCAGTACTTC. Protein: CASSPEGMDYEQYF.

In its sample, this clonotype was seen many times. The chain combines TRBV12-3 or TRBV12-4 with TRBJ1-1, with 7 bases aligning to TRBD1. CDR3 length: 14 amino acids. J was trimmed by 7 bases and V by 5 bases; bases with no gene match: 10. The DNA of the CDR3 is TGTGCCAGCAGTCGCCGAGGGGGCCGGATTGAAGCTTTCTTT. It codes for CASSRRGGRIEAFF.

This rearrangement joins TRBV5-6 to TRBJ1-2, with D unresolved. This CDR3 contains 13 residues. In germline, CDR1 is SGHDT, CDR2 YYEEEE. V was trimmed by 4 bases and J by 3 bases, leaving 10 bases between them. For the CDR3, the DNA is TGTGCCAGCAGCGGTAGCGGGGACTATGGCTACACCTTC. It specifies CASSGSGDYGYTF.

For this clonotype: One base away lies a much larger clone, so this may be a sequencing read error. CDR3 nucleotides: TGTGCCAGCAGCTTAGGACTAGCGGGGGACAATGAGCAGTACTTC. Residues: CASSLGLAGDNEQYF. V usage is TRBV7-9 and J usage is TRBJ2-5; 12 bases fit TRBD2. Germline-derived CDR1 and CDR2 are SEHNR and FQNEAQ (reference sequence). J was trimmed by 11 bases and V by 1 base; bases with no gene match: 8. The length of the CDR3 is 15 residues. Full variable domain (rest looked up from reference TRBV7-9 and TRBJ2-5): DTGVSQNPRHKITKRGQNVTFRCDPISEHNRLYWYRQTLGQGPEFLTYFQNEAQLEKSRLLSDRFSAERPKGSFSTLEIQRTEQGDSAMYLCASSLGLAGDNEQYFGPGTRLLVL.

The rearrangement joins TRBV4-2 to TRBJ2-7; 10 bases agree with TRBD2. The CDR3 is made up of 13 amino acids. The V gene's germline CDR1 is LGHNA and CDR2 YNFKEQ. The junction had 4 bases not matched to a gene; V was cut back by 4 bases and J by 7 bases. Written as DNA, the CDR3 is TGTGCCAGCAGCCTCAGCGGGAGGGAAGAGCAGTACTTC. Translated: CASSLSGREEQYF.

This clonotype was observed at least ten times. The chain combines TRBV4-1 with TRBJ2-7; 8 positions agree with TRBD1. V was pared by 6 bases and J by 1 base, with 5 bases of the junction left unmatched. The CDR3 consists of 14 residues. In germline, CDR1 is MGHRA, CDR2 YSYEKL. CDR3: CASSRTGRSYEQYF. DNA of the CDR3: TGCGCCAGCAGTCGGACAGGGAGGTCCTACGAGCAGTACTTC.

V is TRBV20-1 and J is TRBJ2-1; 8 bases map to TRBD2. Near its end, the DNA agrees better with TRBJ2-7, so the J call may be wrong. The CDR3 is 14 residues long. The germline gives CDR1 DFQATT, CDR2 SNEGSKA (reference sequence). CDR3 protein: CSARGLAYYNEQYF. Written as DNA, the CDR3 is TGCAGTGCTAGAGGACTAGCGTACTACAATGAGCAGTACTTC.

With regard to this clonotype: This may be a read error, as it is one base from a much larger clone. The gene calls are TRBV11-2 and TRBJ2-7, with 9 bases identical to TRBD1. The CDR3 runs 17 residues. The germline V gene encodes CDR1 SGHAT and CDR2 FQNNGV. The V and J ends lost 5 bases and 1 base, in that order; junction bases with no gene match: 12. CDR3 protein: CASSGAEQGAGSYEQYF. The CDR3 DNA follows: TGTGCCAGCAGCGGAGCAGAACAGGGGGCCGGGTCCTACGAGCAGTACTTC. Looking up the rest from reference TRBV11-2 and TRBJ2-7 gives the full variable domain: EAGVAQSPRYKIIEKRQSVAFWCNPISGHATLYWYQQILGQGPKLLIQFQNNGVVDDSQLPKDRFSAERLKGVDSTLKIQPAKLEDSAVYLCASSGAEQGAGSYEQYFGPGTRLTVT.

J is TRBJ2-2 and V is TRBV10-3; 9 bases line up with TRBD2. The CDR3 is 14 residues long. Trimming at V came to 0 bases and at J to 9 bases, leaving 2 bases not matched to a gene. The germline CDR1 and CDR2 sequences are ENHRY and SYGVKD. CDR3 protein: CAISESASGRELFF. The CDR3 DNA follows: TGTGCCATCAGTGAGTCGGCTAGCGGGAGGGAGCTGTTTTTT.

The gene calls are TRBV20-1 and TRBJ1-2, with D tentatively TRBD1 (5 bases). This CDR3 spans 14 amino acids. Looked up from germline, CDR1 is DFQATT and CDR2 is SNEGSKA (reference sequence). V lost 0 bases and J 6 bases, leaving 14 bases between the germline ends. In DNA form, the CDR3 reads TGCAGTGCTAGAGATTTCAGCGGGGACCATGGCTACACCTTC. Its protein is CSARDFSGDHGYTF.

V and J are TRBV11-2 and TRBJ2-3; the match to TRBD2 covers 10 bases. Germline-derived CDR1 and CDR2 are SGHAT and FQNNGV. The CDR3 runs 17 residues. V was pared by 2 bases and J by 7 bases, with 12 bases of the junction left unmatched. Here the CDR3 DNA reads TGTGCCAGCAGCTTACGACGGGACAGCGGGAGGGCAAATACGCAGTATTTT. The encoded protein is CASSLRRDSGRANTQYF.

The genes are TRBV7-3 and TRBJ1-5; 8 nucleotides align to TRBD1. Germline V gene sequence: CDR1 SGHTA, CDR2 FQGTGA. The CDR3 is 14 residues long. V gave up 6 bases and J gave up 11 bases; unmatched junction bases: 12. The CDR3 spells CASSFGQGSLAQHF. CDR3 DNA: TGTGCCAGCAGTTTCGGACAGGGATCATTGGCCCAGCATTTT.

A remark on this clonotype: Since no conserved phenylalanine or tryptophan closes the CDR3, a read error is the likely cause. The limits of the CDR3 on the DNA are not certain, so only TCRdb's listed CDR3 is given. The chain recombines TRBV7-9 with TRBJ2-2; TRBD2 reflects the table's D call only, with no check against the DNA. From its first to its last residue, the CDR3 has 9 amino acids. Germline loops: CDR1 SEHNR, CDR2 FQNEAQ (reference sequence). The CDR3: CASSLAGRV.

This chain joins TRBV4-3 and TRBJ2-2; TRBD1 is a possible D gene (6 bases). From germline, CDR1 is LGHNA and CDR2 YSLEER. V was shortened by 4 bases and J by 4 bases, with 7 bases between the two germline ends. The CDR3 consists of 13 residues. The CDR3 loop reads CASSRQVTGELFF. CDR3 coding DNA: TGCGCCAGCAGCCGACAGGTCACCGGGGAGCTGTTTTTT.

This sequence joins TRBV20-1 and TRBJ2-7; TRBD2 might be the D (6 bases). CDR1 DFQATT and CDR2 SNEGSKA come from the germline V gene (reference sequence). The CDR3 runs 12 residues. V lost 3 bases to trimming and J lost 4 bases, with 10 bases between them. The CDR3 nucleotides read TGCAGTGCTAGTCGGGAGCCATACGAGCAGTACTTC. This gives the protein CSASREPYEQYF.

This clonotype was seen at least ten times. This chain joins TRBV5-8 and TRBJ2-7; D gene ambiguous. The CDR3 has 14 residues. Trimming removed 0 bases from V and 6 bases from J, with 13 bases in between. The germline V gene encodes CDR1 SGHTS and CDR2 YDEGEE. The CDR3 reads CASSLDTYPIEQYF. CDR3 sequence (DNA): TGTGCCAGCAGCTTGGACACTTACCCTATCGAGCAGTACTTC. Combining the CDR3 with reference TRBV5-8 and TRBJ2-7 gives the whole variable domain EAGVTQSPTHLIKTRGQQATLRCSPISGHTSVYWYQQALGLGLQFLLWYDEGEERNRGNFPPRFSGRQFPNYSSELNVNALELEDSALYLCASSLDTYPIEQYFGPGTRLTVT.